This T cell receptor beta chain is from a study of early T cells in non-severe SARS-CoV-2 infection. In the study overall: Sequenced bulk RNA came from whole blood that was unsorted, and chains were unpaired. Findings and caveats of the study: Anti-spike CD8 responses were favored in VDJdb matching, and private and CD4 specificities were missed.

As part of library construction, unique molecular identifiers were attached to individual cDNA molecules. One entry per CDR3 protein results from TCRdb running MiXCR on the 5' RACE reads. The table shows roughly 80,000 distinct CDR3 sequences, with around an eighth occurring only once. Germline V gives CDR1 SGHAT, CDR2 FQNNGV. V lost 5 bases and J lost 8, with 15 bases in between. The length of the CDR3 is 13 residues. As regards this clonotype: Its cognate antigen is unknown.

The chain recombines TRBV11-2 with TRBJ1-2, with D hard to call. This receptor was obtained from an adult who was a healthcare worker with PCR-confirmed SARS-CoV-2 infection or an uninfected control (not recorded which). What was sequenced was whole blood. The CDR3: CASSTRTAQGYTF. The CDR3 region has the DNA TGTGCCAGCAGCACGCGGACGGCTCAAGGCTACACCTTC.